This T cell receptor (beta chain) was obtained from a study of pediatric ulcerative colitis. Study details: Six to eight patients showed pancolitis and two showed left-sided colitis. Findings and caveats of the study: Acute severe colitis showed lower rectal diversity from clonal expansions. Compared with controls, ulcerative colitis showed greater blood-rectum clone sharing.

Rectal tissue came from one to two pinch biopsies taken at colonoscopy. Ulcerative colitis patients received no immunosuppressive medication before the diagnostic colonoscopy. A note on this clone: The antigen is unknown.

Profiling relied on immunoSEQ multiplex PCR, and the TCRdb table lists in-frame clones only, not all of them. The sample shows 20,000 to 25,000 clones, approximately 71% of them seen only once. The clonotype originates from a boy aged 5-17 years with severe ulcerative colitis. Material for sequencing was gut tissue.

CDR3 amino acids: CSVVGTRGTRDEQFF. CDR3 DNA sequence: TGCAGCGTTGTTGGGACGCGGGGTACTCGGGATGAGCAGTTCTTC. J is TRBJ2-1 and V is TRBV29-1; the D gene is possibly TRBD2 (6 bases). The V end lost 4 bases, the J end lost 8 bases, and 21 bases lay between the germline ends. Germline V lookup: CDR1 SQVTM, CDR2 ANQGSEA. The CDR3 runs 15 residues.